This T cell receptor beta chain appears in the sequencing data of a study of blood T cell repertoires in COVID-19. Study-level information: Whether acute or convalescent, the COVID-19 samples came from the United States, Italy and Spain. Sources were T cells, B-cell-depleted T cells, or PBMCs; the material itself was cDNA or gDNA.

In the authors' methods: Reference gene primer amplification in the assay estimated nucleated cell counts. Assay used: immunoSEQ multiplex PCR; TCRdb lists only in-frame clones, some missing. Clone size and V and J calls were adopted from that table, with D and trimming inferred from the DNA. The sample includes about 50,000 clones, approximately 86% seen only once; the top ten take approximately 14%. This CDR3 has 16 residues. Between the trimmed V and J ends, which lost 0 bases and 1 base, there was a span of 12 bases. Germline V lookup: CDR1 MNHEY, CDR2 SVGAGI. The sample was peripheral blood. The source of this sequence is a human donor in a cohort sampled during active COVID-19. The gene calls are TRBV6-5 and TRBJ1-1; D is possibly TRBD1 (5 bases). CDR3 region: CASSYSRQQGNTEAFF. The DNA for the CDR3 is TGTGCCAGCAGTTACTCGCGTCAGCAGGGGAACACTGAAGCTTTCTTT.